A single sample gave rise to the 28 T cell receptor beta chains below, sequenced in a study of blood T cell repertoires in COVID-19. The assay was immunoSEQ multiplex PCR, and TCRdb's table has in-frame clones only and misses some. The sample records fewer than 50,000 clones, roughly 68% being singletons. The sequenced material came from peripheral blood. These receptor sequences come from a man aged 80 or over with acute or convalescent COVID-19.

This clone was seen only once. The chain employs TRBV19 and TRBJ2-5; 9 bases line up with TRBD1. V was clipped by 4 bases and J by 5 bases; unmatched bases: 11. Germline assignment: CDR1 LNHDA and CDR2 SQIVND (reference sequence). The CDR3 contains 16 residues. The CDR3 is CASSSPGQGPRETQYF. The CDR3 bases are TGTGCCAGTAGTAGCCCCGGACAGGGGCCCCGGGAGACCCAGTACTTC.

This clone was seen just once. V is TRBV6-1 and J is TRBJ2-6; D is unclear. V was cut by 3 bases and J by 2 bases, with 8 bases left in between. The CDR3 consists of 15 residues. The germline V gene has CDR1 MNHNS and CDR2 SASEGT. CDR3 bases: TGTGCCAGCAGTGAGAGGAGCGCTGGGGCCAACGTCCTGACTTTC. It specifies CASSERSAGANVLTF.

This chain uses TRBV5-1 with TRBJ1-1; D is unclear. The CDR3 totals 15 residues. The V end lost 5 bases, the J end lost 0 bases, and 14 bases lay between the germline ends. The germline gives CDR1 SGHRS, CDR2 YFSETQ. For the CDR3, the DNA is TGCGCCAGCAGGGGTCAGGAGGCCATGAACACTGAAGCTTTCTTT. It translates to CASRGQEAMNTEAFF.

The gene calls are TRBV15 and TRBJ2-1; a weak D match, TRBD1 (6 bases). The germline V gene encodes CDR1 LNHNV and CDR2 YYDKDF (reference sequence). V shed 6 bases and J shed 0 bases, with 12 bases lying between them. There are 15 residues in the CDR3. The CDR3 protein is CATRRLGGSYNEQFF. The CDR3 bases are TGTGCCACCAGAAGGCTAGGGGGCTCCTACAATGAGCAGTTCTTC.

The chain combines TRBV6-5 with TRBJ1-2; TRBD1 is a possible D gene (6 bases). The CDR3 is 13 amino acids. The germline V gene has CDR1 MNHEY and CDR2 SVGAGI. Trimming pared 7 bases from V and 7 bases from J, leaving 16 bases between. DNA of the CDR3: TGTGCCAGCACCTTAGAACAGGGCAGTGGCTACACCTTC. The encoded protein is CASTLEQGSGYTF.

V usage is TRBV2 and J usage is TRBJ1-4; D gene ambiguous. V gave up 5 bases and J gave up 4 bases, with 8 bases separating them. The CDR3 totals 13 residues. In germline, CDR1 is SNHLY, CDR2 FYNNEI. Written as DNA, the CDR3 is TGTGCCAGCAGTCCTCGTCTTAATGAAAAACTGTTTTTT. This sequence encodes CASSPRLNEKLFF.

V and J are TRBV28 and TRBJ2-1; TRBD1 aligns across 10 bases. The V gene end was trimmed by 6 bases and the J gene end by 6 bases; junction bases not matched to a gene: 20. Germline V gene lookup returns CDR1 MDHEN and CDR2 SYDVKM. This CDR3 region has 19 residues. The CDR3 loop is CASSGTGARWGGVANEQFF. CDR3 coding DNA: TGTGCCAGCAGCGGGACAGGGGCGCGGTGGGGTGGGGTCGCCAATGAGCAGTTCTTC.

This chain uses TRBV6-5 with TRBJ1-1, with 7 bases lining up with TRBD1. The length of the CDR3 is 14 residues. V trimming: 5 bases; J trimming: 4 bases; junction bases outside the gene matches: 7. The V gene's germline CDR1 is MNHEY and CDR2 SVGAGI. The CDR3 here is CASSKTGAGTEAFF. The CDR3 nucleotides are TGTGCCAGCAGTAAAACAGGGGCGGGCACTGAAGCTTTCTTT.

The chain joins TRBV7-3 to TRBJ2-3; 10 nucleotides line up with TRBD2. This CDR3 is built from 17 residues. With V trimmed by 8 bases and J by 1 base, 12 bases remained unmatched. Germline V gene data show CDR1 as SGHTA and CDR2 as FQGTGA. CDR3: CASALGLAGVRTDTQYF. CDR3 DNA sequence: TGTGCCAGCGCGTTAGGGCTAGCGGGAGTCCGCACAGATACGCAGTATTTT.

The chain joins TRBV5-5 to TRBJ2-3; no clear D. V lost 4 bases, J lost 6 bases, and 9 bases lay in between. Germline V lookup: CDR1 SGHKS, CDR2 YYEKEE (reference sequence). The CDR3 runs 12 residues. CDR3 DNA sequence: TGTGCCAGCAGCCTTTTTTTGGATACGCAGTATTTT. Protein product: CASSLFLDTQYF.

This clone was seen a handful of times. The J gene is TRBJ2-2, the V gene TRBV5-1, with D unresolved. The CDR3 sequence is 13 residues long. Germline V lookup: CDR1 SGHRS, CDR2 YFSETQ. Trimming removed 4 bases at V and 4 bases at J, with 8 bases between. The CDR3 nucleotides read TGCGCCAGCAGCCCCTACGGCACCGGGGAGCTGTTTTTT. It specifies CASSPYGTGELFF. The full variable domain, in which reference TRBV5-1 and TRBJ2-2 provide the parts outside the CDR3, is KAGVTQTPRYLIKTRGQQVTLSCSPISGHRSVSWYQQTPGQGLQFLFEYFSETQRNKGNFPGRFSGRQFSNSRSEMNVSTLELGDSALYLCASSPYGTGELFFGEGSRLTVL.

The chain combines TRBV7-2 with TRBJ2-7; D is possibly TRBD1 (6 bases). Trimming pared 1 base from V and 5 bases from J, leaving 12 bases between. Germline V gene data show CDR1 as SGHTA and CDR2 as FQGNSA. The CDR3 is 14 amino acids. In nucleotides, the CDR3 is TGTGCCAGCAGCTTAGGGCAGGGGATCCACGAGCAGTACTTC. Translating gives CASSLGQGIHEQYF.

The CDR3, as DNA: TGTGCCAGCAGTTCCGCCGCGATCCCGAGCTATGGCTACACCTTC. The encoded protein is CASSSAAIPSYGYTF. The chain combines TRBV28 with TRBJ1-2; D is unresolved. The CDR3 totals 15 residues. The V gene's germline CDR1 is MDHEN and CDR2 SYDVKM. The V gene lost 4 bases and the J gene lost 4 bases, with 16 bases spanning the gap.

This CDR3 reads CASSLRGAGAYNEQFF. CDR3 DNA sequence: TGTGCCAGCAGCTTAAGGGGAGCGGGGGCCTACAATGAGCAGTTCTTC. This chain uses TRBV11-3 with TRBJ2-1; the match to TRBD2 covers 8 bases. Germline trimming cut 2 bases from V and 2 bases from J; bases unmatched to any gene: 5. CDR1 and CDR2 from the germline V gene are SGHNT and YENEEA. CDR3 length: 16 residues.

This chain connects TRBV3-1 (or the pseudogene TRBV3-2) to TRBJ2-7; 10 nucleotides match TRBD1. J lost 2 bases, V lost 1 base, and 2 bases had no gene match. Germline V gene lookup returns CDR1 LGHDT and CDR2 YNNKEL (reference sequence). The CDR3 runs to 15 residues. In nucleotides, the CDR3 is TGTGCCAGCAGCCAAGCCGGACAGGGGGCCTACGAGCAGTACTTC. This codes for CASSQAGQGAYEQYF.

This clone was seen a single time. The chain recombines TRBV18 with TRBJ2-7; 10 nucleotides align to TRBD2. CDR1 is KGHSH and CDR2 is LQKENI in the germline V gene. The CDR3 runs to 15 residues. The junction had 5 bases not matched to a gene; V was cut back by 3 bases and J by 3 bases. The CDR3 reads CASSPGVAGGYEQYF. The CDR3 nucleotides are TGTGCCAGCTCACCCGGGGTAGCGGGAGGCTACGAGCAGTACTTC.

This chain uses TRBV28 with TRBJ2-7, with TRBD2 matching 10 bases. The V segment lost 2 bases and the J segment 3 bases; nucleotides outside the gene matches: 4. CDR1 is MDHEN, CDR2 SYDVKM, per germline. This CDR3 is built from 15 residues. In nucleotides, the CDR3 is TGTGCCAGCAGTTTAGGACTAGCGGACTACTACGAGCAGTACTTC. This encodes CASSLGLADYYEQYF.

V is TRBV11-1 and J is TRBJ2-3; 7 bases line up with TRBD2. This CDR3 has 14 amino acids. Trimming at V came to 6 bases and at J to 2 bases, leaving 5 bases not matched to a gene. Germline V lookup: CDR1 SGHAT, CDR2 FQDESV (reference sequence). The CDR3 sequence: CASRLGTTTDTQYF. CDR3 nucleotide sequence: TGTGCCAGCAGACTGGGGACTACCACAGATACGCAGTATTTT.

The rearrangement links TRBV3-1 (or the pseudogene TRBV3-2) to TRBJ2-2; 14 nucleotides align to TRBD2. With V trimmed by 5 bases and J by 7 bases, 6 bases remained unmatched. CDR1 LGHDT and CDR2 YNNKEL come from the germline V gene (reference sequence). The CDR3 has 16 amino acids. The CDR3 sequence: CASSVPGLAGVGELFF. In nucleotides, the CDR3 is TGTGCCAGCAGCGTTCCGGGACTAGCGGGAGTCGGGGAGCTGTTTTTT.

The CDR3 sequence is CASSTGTGGGTGELFF. In DNA, the CDR3 is TGTGCCAGCAGTACTGGGACAGGGGGCGGCACCGGGGAGCTGTTTTTT. The chain carries TRBV27 and TRBJ2-2, with TRBD1 identical over 12 bases. The CDR3 loop spans 16 amino acids. The germline CDR1 and CDR2 sequences are MNHEY and SMNVEV (reference sequence). V was pared by 5 bases and J by 4 bases, with 5 bases of the junction left unmatched.

This clone appeared a single time. In nucleotides, the CDR3 is TGTGCCACCAGCAGAGCCCGCCTAGCCTACAATGAGCAGTTCTTC. Amino acid sequence: CATSRARLAYNEQFF. The chain is built from TRBV15 and TRBJ2-1; no firm D call. The CDR3 runs to 15 residues. V was shortened by 1 base and J by 2 bases, with 9 bases between the two germline ends. Germline CDR1 reads LNHNV; CDR2 reads YYDKDF (reference sequence). Full variable domain (outside the CDR3, taken from reference TRBV15 and TRBJ2-1): DAMVIQNPRYQVTQFGKPVTLSCSQTLNHNVMYWYQQKSSQAPKLLFHYYDKDFNNEADTPDNFQSRRPNTSFCFLDIRSPGLGDTAMYLCATSRARLAYNEQFFGPGTRLTVL.

The rearrangement links TRBV3-1 (or the pseudogene TRBV3-2) to TRBJ2-3; 9 bases align to TRBD2. Per germline, CDR1 LGHDT and CDR2 YNNKEL (reference sequence). The CDR3 runs 17 residues. V gave up 0 bases and J gave up 8 bases; unmatched junction bases: 12. The CDR3 nucleotides read TGTGCCAGCAGCCAAGACCCTTGGCGGGAGGGCCGAGTTACGCAGTATTTT. It is translated as CASSQDPWREGRVTQYF.

V usage is TRBV7-9 and J usage is TRBJ2-3; D is possibly TRBD2 (6 bases). The CDR3 sequence is 12 residues long. Trimming removed 4 bases at V and 6 bases at J, with 8 bases between. Looked up from germline, CDR1 is SEHNR and CDR2 is FQNEAQ (reference sequence). The CDR3 here is CASSSAGDTQYF. The CDR3 nucleotides read TGTGCCAGCAGCTCCGCGGGGGATACGCAGTATTTT.

The CDR3 sequence: CASSSSRGINEQFF. As DNA, the CDR3 is TGCGCCAGCAGCTCGAGCCGAGGGATCAATGAGCAGTTCTTC. J is TRBJ2-1 and V is TRBV5-1, with D perhaps TRBD2 (5 bases). V shed 3 bases and J shed 6 bases, with 13 bases lying between them. Per the germline V gene, CDR1 is SGHRS and CDR2 is YFSETQ. The CDR3 loop spans 14 amino acids. Supplemented by reference TRBV5-1 and TRBJ2-1, the full variable domain reads KAGVTQTPRYLIKTRGQQVTLSCSPISGHRSVSWYQQTPGQGLQFLFEYFSETQRNKGNFPGRFSGRQFSNSRSEMNVSTLELGDSALYLCASSSSRGINEQFFGPGTRLTVL.

The rearrangement uses TRBV10-3 and TRBJ2-1; tentatively, D is TRBD1 (5 bases). The CDR3 loop spans 15 amino acids. V shed 6 bases and J shed 7 bases, with 19 bases lying between them. Germline CDR1 reads ENHRY; CDR2 reads SYGVKD. The CDR3 region has the DNA TGTGCCATCAGAAGAGAACTGGGAAGGGGAAATGAGCAGTTCTTC. Its translation: CAIRRELGRGNEQFF.

This clone was seen a few times. The chain joins TRBV27 to TRBJ1-5; TRBD1 matches at 9 bases. The CDR3 contains 14 residues. J was trimmed by 5 bases and V by 8 bases; bases with no gene match: 7. CDR1 is MNHEY and CDR2 is SMNVEV in the germline V gene (reference sequence). CDR3 region: CASPLRDRDQPQHF. CDR3 nucleotides: TGTGCCAGCCCTCTGAGGGACAGGGATCAGCCCCAGCATTTT.

The genes are TRBV29-1 and TRBJ1-1, with 9 bases aligning to TRBD1. CDR3 length equals 13 residues. Trimming took 7 bases from V and 4 from J; bases not matched to a gene: 7. CDR1 is SQVTM, CDR2 ANQGSEA, per germline. CDR3 protein: CSALRDRVTEAFF. The CDR3 nucleotides are TGCAGCGCCCTCCGGGACAGGGTCACTGAAGCTTTCTTT.

The V and J genes are TRBV19 and TRBJ2-7; possible D gene TRBD2, 5 bases. The CDR3 covers 12 residues. With 6 bases removed from V and 2 bases from J, the gap between germline ends came to 8 bases. Germline loops: CDR1 LNHDA, CDR2 SQIVND (reference sequence). The chain's CDR3 is CASSGKTYEQYF. Written as DNA, the CDR3 is TGTGCCAGTAGCGGGAAAACCTACGAGCAGTACTTC.